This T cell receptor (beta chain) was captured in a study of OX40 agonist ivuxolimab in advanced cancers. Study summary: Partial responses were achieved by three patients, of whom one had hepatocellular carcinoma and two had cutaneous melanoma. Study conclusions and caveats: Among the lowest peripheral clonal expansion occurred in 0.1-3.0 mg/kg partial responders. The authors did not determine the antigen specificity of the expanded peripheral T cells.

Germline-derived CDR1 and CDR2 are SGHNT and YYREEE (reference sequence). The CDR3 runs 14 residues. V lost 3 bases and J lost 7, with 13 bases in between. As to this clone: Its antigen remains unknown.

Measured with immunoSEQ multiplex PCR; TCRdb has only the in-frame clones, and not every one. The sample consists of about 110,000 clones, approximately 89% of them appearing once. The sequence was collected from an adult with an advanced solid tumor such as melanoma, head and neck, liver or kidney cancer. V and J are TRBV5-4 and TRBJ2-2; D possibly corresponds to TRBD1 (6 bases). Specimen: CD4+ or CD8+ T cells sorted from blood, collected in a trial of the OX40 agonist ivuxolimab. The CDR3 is CASSSDSYGGELFF. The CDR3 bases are TGTGCCAGCAGCTCGGACAGTTACGGCGGGGAGCTGTTTTTT.